The rows below give T cell receptor beta chains drawn from one sample of a study of blood T cell repertoires in COVID-19. The table came from immunoSEQ multiplex PCR; TCRdb's copy has only in-frame clones and leaves some out. The sample lists about 140,000 clones, approximately 89% occurring once. What was sequenced was peripheral blood. These receptors came from a human donor in a cohort sampled during active COVID-19. Both conserved end residues are part of each CDR3. Fields, in order: CDR3 length, D gene, clone size, V gene, J gene, CDR3 DNA, CDR3 protein. The D gene is left open where the match is weak. Expanded clones get a size class; other rows say once, few or many, or leave the size out.

15	TRBD1	NA	TRBV2	TRBJ2-7	TGTGCCAGCAGTGTAGGGACAGGCCCCTCCTACGAGCAGTACTTC	CASSVGTGPSYEQYF
15	TRBD1	once	TRBV19	TRBJ2-1	TGTGCCAGTACCGAGACAGGGGTTACAGACAATGAGCAGTTCTTC	CASTETGVTDNEQFF
16	TRBD1	few	TRBV4-2	TRBJ2-4	TGTGCCAGCAGCCCTCAACAGGGGGCTGCCAAAAACATTCAGTACTTC	CASSPQQGAAKNIQYF
15	NA	NA	TRBV21-1	TRBJ1-2	TGTGCCAGCAGCAAAAGCCAACGGACAAGAGGAGGCTACACCTTC	CASSKSQRTRGGYTF
15	TRBD2	NA	TRBV3-1/TRBV3-2	TRBJ2-5	TGTGCCAGCAGCCAAGTTGCGGGGGGCTCAGAGACCCAGTACTTC	CASSQVAGGSETQYF
14	NA	NA	TRBV7-2	TRBJ2-5	TGTGCCAGCAGCTTCCAGGGAAGGCAAGAGACCCAGTACTTC	CASSFQGRQETQYF
16	NA	NA	TRBV6-2/TRBV6-3	TRBJ1-2	TGTGCCAGCAGTTACCCTCGAGGAAAAGCTAACTATGGCTACACCTTC	CASSYPRGKANYGYTF
14	TRBD1	NA	TRBV19	TRBJ1-4	TGTGCCAGTACCGGGACAGGTGCTAATGAAAAACTGTTTTTT	CASTGTGANEKLFF
15	TRBD1	NA	TRBV24-1	TRBJ2-7	TGTGCCACCAGTGATTTTCGGGACAGGGACTACGAGCAGTACTTC	CATSDFRDRDYEQYF
12	NA	NA	TRBV5-1	TRBJ1-1	TGCGCCAGCAGCTTGGGGCCAGGTGAAGCTTTCTTT	CASSLGPGEAFF
12	NA	NA	TRBV6-1	TRBJ2-5	TGTGCCAGCAGTGAACGCGGGAAGACCCAGTACTTC	CASSERGKTQYF
16	TRBD1	NA	TRBV9	TRBJ2-3	TGTGCCAGCAGCGTAGGACCCGGGACAGGGGGAGATACGCAGTATTTT	CASSVGPGTGGDTQYF
14	NA	NA	TRBV18	TRBJ1-1	TGTGCCAGCTCACCAGTAAGGGGGGGCACTGAAGCTTTCTTT	CASSPVRGGTEAFF
15	TRBD1	NA	TRBV2	TRBJ2-6	TGTGCCAGCGGGCAGGGGGCCCCTGGGGCCAACGTCCTGACTTTC	CASGQGAPGANVLTF
15	NA	NA	TRBV19	TRBJ1-1	TGTGCCAGTAGTATAGAGACAGTTACGAACACTGAAGCTTTCTTT	CASSIETVTNTEAFF
14	NA	NA	TRBV6-1	TRBJ2-7	TGTGCCAGCAGTGAACACCAGGACTCCTACGAGCAGTACTTC	CASSEHQDSYEQYF
13	TRBD1	NA	TRBV30	TRBJ2-7	TGTGCCTGGAGGGACAGGGGAGTACTCGAGCAGTACTTC	CAWRDRGVLEQYF
16	TRBD1	NA	TRBV3-1/TRBV3-2	TRBJ1-3	TGTGCCAGCAGCTTGCCGGACAGGCTCACTGGAAACACCATATATTTT	CASSLPDRLTGNTIYF
13	NA	NA	TRBV9	TRBJ2-1	TGTGCCAGCAGTTCGGTGTCCTACAATGAGCAGTTCTTC	CASSSVSYNEQFF
14	TRBD1	NA	TRBV5-4	TRBJ1-2	TGTGCCAGCAGCTCCGGACAGGGGAGGTATGGCTACACCTTC	CASSSGQGRYGYTF
16	TRBD2	NA	TRBV6-5	TRBJ2-1	TGTGCCAGCAGTTCGGGGGCTAGCGGGGCCTACAATGAGCAGTTCTTC	CASSSGASGAYNEQFF
13	TRBD1	NA	TRBV19	TRBJ2-7	TGTGCCACCAAGGGGCAGGGGGACTACGAGCAGTACTTC	CATKGQGDYEQYF